This T cell receptor beta chain was recovered during a study of T cell responses to AZD1222 COVID-19 vaccine. This CDR3 spans 17 amino acids. The germline V gene encodes CDR1 SGHRS and CDR2 YFSETQ. V gave up 0 bases and J gave up 4 bases; unmatched junction bases: 4. Some clones are missing from TCRdb's copy, which holds only in-frame ones; the method was immunoSEQ multiplex PCR. The table has around 160,000 clones, approximately 89% seen once. As to this clone: Its specificity is not known.

General study points: No repertoire was sampled before or during the peak T cell response, only after it. Close to half of spike-specific TCRs reportedly recognize unmutated variant regions. A mostly white British donor set with more females was recruited, and clonal diversity was possibly underestimated. At baseline, seropositivity was found in only 5 to 7 AZD1222 recipients.

The TCR was taken from an adult in good health. The material sequenced was peripheral blood, taken on day 0 of AZD1222 vaccination. This chain uses TRBV5-1 with TRBJ2-6; TRBD1 matches at 10 bases. The CDR3 here is CASSLEGQGTGANVLTF. The CDR3 DNA is TGCGCCAGCAGCTTGGAGGGACAGGGGACCGGGGCCAACGTCCTGACTTTC. The whole variable domain, remainder taken from reference TRBV5-1 and TRBJ2-6, is KAGVTQTPRYLIKTRGQQVTLSCSPISGHRSVSWYQQTPGQGLQFLFEYFSETQRNKGNFPGRFSGRQFSNSRSEMNVSTLELGDSALYLCASSLEGQGTGANVLTFGAGSRLTVL.